The clone carrying this T cell receptor (beta chain) has a count of ten or more. The target antigen is unknown. This record comes from a study of metastatic and nonmetastatic thyroid tumors. On the study more broadly: Comparative analysis of repertoires was undertaken across blood and tumor or nodule tissue obtained from malignant and benign thyroid patients. Regarding the study as a whole: Versus benign nodules, malignant thyroid tumors reportedly had significantly higher TCR beta diversity, in blood and tumor.

Treatment of any kind had been given to no patient before thyroid surgery. Original data processing: For papillary thyroid cancer, a distant-metastasis classifier was constructed from CDR3 differences observed across clinicopathological groups. Using MiXCR, TCRdb reanalyzed the PCR reads. TCRdb, rather than the study authors, made the V and J calls. The repertoire consists of approximately 90,000 clones, with about 13% occurring once and the leading ten covering about 10%. The CDR3 is made up of 11 amino acids. V gave up 1 base and J gave up 4 bases, with 1 base separating them. Germline CDR1 is LGHDT and CDR2 is YNNKEL (reference sequence).

The clonotype comes from a female donor with papillary thyroid cancer or a benign thyroid nodule (not recorded which). Some clones in this sample may be carry-over from other donors' samples. What was sequenced was blood. This chain links TRBV3-1 with TRBJ1-2; D gene ambiguous. CDR3 loop: CASSQGYGYTF. Written as DNA, the CDR3 is TGTGCCAGCAGCCAAGGCTATGGCTACACCTTC. The variable domain in full, completed from reference TRBV3-1 and TRBJ1-2, reads DTAVSQTPKYLVTQMGNDKSIKCEQNLGHDTMYWYKQDSKKFLKIMFSYNNKELIINETVPNRFSPKSPDKAHLNLHINSLELGDSAVYFCASSQGYGYTFGSGTRLTVV.